These T cell receptor beta chains were read from a single sample in a study of blood T cell repertoires in COVID-19. The table came from immunoSEQ multiplex PCR; TCRdb's copy has only in-frame clones and leaves some out. The sample yields 150,000 or so clones, 74% seen once. The specimen was peripheral blood. All receptors come from a woman of 80 years or more with acute or convalescent COVID-19. Each CDR3 is given with its conserved first and last residue. D genes are given only for firm matches. Clone size appears in some rows only: once, few, many, or a class for an expanded clone.

j_gene	v_gene	d_gene	abundance	CDR3aa	CDR3nt
TRBJ1-6	TRBV7-8	TRBD1	NA	CASSVGTADSPLHF	TGTGCCAGCAGCGTAGGGACAGCGGATTCACCCCTCCACTTT
TRBJ2-2	TRBV29-1	NA	NA	CSVVYSAADTGELFF	TGCAGCGTTGTGTATTCAGCGGCAGACACCGGGGAGCTGTTTTTT
TRBJ2-4	TRBV7-9	TRBD1	NA	CASSLGGTEGTNIQYF	TGTGCCAGCAGCTTAGGGGGGACAGAGGGGACAAACATTCAGTACTTC
TRBJ2-1	TRBV7-2	NA	NA	CASSLEARVYNEQFF	TGTGCCAGCAGCTTAGAGGCACGGGTTTACAATGAGCAGTTCTTC
TRBJ1-6	TRBV28	NA	NA	CASAGADRYNSPLHF	TGTGCCAGCGCAGGGGCGGACAGATATAATTCACCCCTCCACTTT
TRBJ2-7	TRBV27	TRBD2	NA	CASRSGNSYEQYF	TGTGCCAGCCGGAGCGGGAATTCCTACGAGCAGTACTTC
TRBJ2-7	TRBV6-5	NA	NA	CASRPQPGATGEYF	TGTGCCAGCAGACCACAACCTGGAGCTACCGGGGAGTACTTC
TRBJ2-1	TRBV18	NA	NA	CASSAILTSNEQFF	TGTGCCAGCTCCGCCATACTAACTAGCAATGAGCAGTTCTTC
TRBJ1-3	TRBV28	NA	NA	CASRRDFSGNTIYF	TGTGCCAGCAGGCGGGACTTCTCTGGAAACACCATATATTTT
TRBJ2-5	TRBV6-5	TRBD2	NA	CASSLSGGGRETQYF	TGTGCCAGCAGCCTTAGCGGGGGGGGTAGGGAGACCCAGTACTTC
TRBJ1-2	TRBV3-1/TRBV3-2	NA	NA	CATSYAPHNYGYTF	TGTGCCACTTCATACGCACCACATAACTATGGCTACACCTTC
TRBJ2-3	TRBV27	TRBD2	NA	CASSLSLGFAGLAGRGVADTQYF	TGTGCCAGCAGTTTATCGTTGGGTTTTGCGGGACTAGCGGGTCGTGGGGTGGCAGATACGCAGTATTTT
TRBJ2-5	TRBV4-3	NA	once	CASSLRPGGETQYF	TGCGCCAGCAGCCTCCGTCCAGGAGGAGAGACCCAGTACTTC
TRBJ1-5	TRBV27	NA	NA	CASSLWGANQPQHF	TGTGCCAGCAGTTTATGGGGAGCCAATCAGCCCCAGCATTTT
TRBJ2-2	TRBV4-3	TRBD1	NA	CASSRVGQEYAGELFF	TGCGCCAGCAGCCGGGTAGGACAGGAGTACGCCGGGGAGCTGTTTTTT
TRBJ1-6	TRBV4-2	NA	NA	CASSQEPVAGDYNSPLHF	TGTGCCAGCAGCCAAGAACCGGTGGCGGGGGACTATAATTCACCCCTCCACTTT
TRBJ2-7	TRBV5-1	TRBD1	NA	CASSEGTDIYEQYF	TGCGCCAGCAGCGAGGGGACAGATATCTACGAGCAGTACTTC
TRBJ1-2	TRBV6-5	TRBD1	NA	CASSYVARGVNGYTF	TGTGCCAGCAGTTACGTAGCCAGGGGGGTAAATGGCTACACCTTC
TRBJ2-1	TRBV4-2	TRBD2	many	CASSRTLGTSGNNEQFF	TGTGCCAGCAGCCGAACACTTGGGACTAGCGGGAATAATGAGCAGTTCTTC
TRBJ2-2	TRBV6-4	NA	NA	CASRWDRGTGELFF	TGTGCCAGCAGGTGGGATAGGGGCACCGGGGAGCTGTTTTTT
TRBJ1-1	TRBV27	TRBD1	NA	CASSPDRGTEAFF	TGTGCCAGCAGTCCCGACAGGGGGACTGAAGCTTTCTTT
TRBJ1-6	TRBV3-1/TRBV3-2	TRBD1	NA	CASSQRQGTDSPLHF	TGTGCCAGCAGCCAAAGACAGGGGACAGATTCACCCCTCCACTTT
TRBJ2-7	TRBV5-1	TRBD1	many	CASSEQGATYEQYF	TGCGCCAGCAGCGAACAGGGGGCGACCTACGAGCAGTACTTC
TRBJ1-2	TRBV19	NA	once	CASSWGGQPNYGYTF	TGTGCCAGTAGTTGGGGGGGACAACCGAACTATGGCTACACCTTC
TRBJ2-7	TRBV28	NA	once	CASTSSTGSSYEQYF	TGTGCCAGCACCTCGAGCACGGGATCCTCCTACGAGCAGTACTTC
TRBJ2-5	TRBV9	TRBD2	NA	CASSGLAEETQYF	TGTGCCAGCAGCGGACTAGCGGAAGAGACCCAGTACTTC
TRBJ1-5	TRBV28	TRBD1	NA	CASSDPGQGFQPQHF	TGTGCCAGCAGTGACCCGGGACAGGGGTTTCAGCCCCAGCATTTT
TRBJ1-3	TRBV4-1	TRBD1	NA	CASSQTGVPGNTIYF	TGCGCCAGCAGCCAGACAGGGGTCCCTGGAAACACCATATATTTT
TRBJ2-2	TRBV5-1	TRBD1	NA	CASRHSPGTGVTGELFF	TGCGCCAGCAGACACTCCCCCGGGACAGGGGTCACCGGGGAGCTGTTTTTT
TRBJ2-2	TRBV5-4	TRBD2	NA	CASSKTFSGRSYTGELFF	TGTGCCAGCAGCAAGACCTTTAGCGGGAGGTCATACACCGGGGAGCTGTTTTTT
TRBJ1-5	TRBV18	NA	NA	CASSPRGRDNQPQHF	TGTGCCAGCTCACCACGGGGGAGGGACAATCAGCCCCAGCATTTT
TRBJ1-5	TRBV7-9	NA	NA	CASSLGSQPQHF	TGTGCCAGCAGCTTAGGTAGTCAGCCCCAGCATTTT
TRBJ2-2	TRBV5-1	TRBD1	NA	CASSLYRTGDTGELFF	TGCGCCAGCAGCTTGTACCGGACAGGGGACACCGGGGAGCTGTTTTTT
TRBJ2-3	TRBV5-1	TRBD2	NA	CASSFASGGTDTQYF	TGCGCCAGCAGCTTCGCTAGCGGAGGTACAGATACGCAGTATTTT
TRBJ1-2	TRBV5-4	TRBD1	once	CASSLAGQGDLLSGYTF	TGTGCCAGCAGCTTGGCCGGGCAGGGGGACCTATTAAGTGGCTACACCTTC
TRBJ2-7	TRBV27	NA	NA	CASSFSRTSYEQYF	TGTGCCAGCAGTTTTTCCCGGACTTCCTACGAGCAGTACTTC
TRBJ1-2	TRBV4-2	TRBD1	few	CASSQIGQGYGYTF	TGTGCCAGCAGCCAAATCGGACAGGGCTATGGCTACACCTTC
TRBJ2-7	TRBV5-5	TRBD2	NA	CASSGSPYEQYF	TGTGCCAGTAGCGGGAGCCCCTACGAGCAGTACTTC
TRBJ1-6	TRBV19	TRBD1	NA	CASSVTTGTANSPLHF	TGTGCCAGTAGCGTGACTACAGGGACAGCGAATTCACCCCTCCACTTT
TRBJ2-1	TRBV24-1	NA	NA	CATSDLHVAPSNNEQFF	TGTGCCACCAGTGATTTGCATGTAGCCCCCTCCAACAATGAGCAGTTCTTC
TRBJ1-4	TRBV28	NA	NA	CASSSGGGPTNEKLFF	TGTGCCAGCAGTTCGGGGGGCGGACCGACTAATGAAAAACTGTTTTTT
TRBJ2-1	TRBV11-2	TRBD2	NA	CASSLLAGAYNEQFF	TGTGCCAGCAGCTTATTAGCGGGGGCCTACAATGAGCAGTTCTTC
TRBJ1-3	TRBV19	NA	NA	CASIPRVTDYSGNTIYF	TGTGCCAGTATCCCGAGGGTGACGGATTACTCTGGAAACACCATATATTTT
TRBJ2-1	TRBV30	NA	few	CAWSVRGNEQFF	TGTGCCTGGAGTGTACGGGGCAATGAGCAGTTCTTC
TRBJ2-3	TRBV5-6	TRBD1	few	CASSLLTGIHTQYF	TGTGCCAGCAGCTTGCTGACAGGGATACATACGCAGTATTTT
TRBJ2-7	TRBV27	TRBD1	NA	CASALGGLLREQYF	TGTGCCAGCGCCTTAGGGGGCCTGCTTCGTGAGCAGTACTTC
TRBJ2-1	TRBV2	TRBD2	NA	CARQGTSGSSYNEQFF	TGTGCCAGACAAGGTACTAGCGGTAGCTCCTACAATGAGCAGTTCTTC
TRBJ1-1	TRBV6-5	NA	NA	CASTSRQESNTEAFF	TGTGCCAGCACTTCCCGGCAGGAATCGAACACTGAAGCTTTCTTT
TRBJ2-2	TRBV28	TRBD1	NA	CASQGQGVGGELFF	TGTGCCAGCCAAGGGCAGGGGGTTGGCGGGGAGCTGTTTTTT
TRBJ1-2	TRBV29-1	NA	once	CSVATTYGYTF	TGCAGCGTTGCAACGACTTATGGCTACACCTTC
TRBJ2-3	TRBV18	NA	NA	CASSPPGLSTDTQYF	TGTGCCAGCTCTCCCCCGGGACTTAGCACAGATACGCAGTATTTT
TRBJ1-6	TRBV28	TRBD1	NA	CASSFTGQGSSSPLHF	TGTGCCAGCAGTTTCACGGGACAGGGATCGAGTTCACCCCTCCACTTT
TRBJ1-1	TRBV5-1	NA	NA	CASSLEFGPGMNTEAFF	TGCGCCAGCAGCTTGGAATTTGGTCCAGGGATGAACACTGAAGCTTTCTTT
TRBJ2-7	TRBV5-4	TRBD2	NA	CASSLGGGGLYEQYF	TGTGCCAGCAGCTTGGGTGGGGGAGGGCTGTACGAGCAGTACTTC
TRBJ1-1	TRBV5-1	NA	NA	CASSILRGNTEAFF	TGCGCCAGCAGTATTCTCCGGGGGAACACTGAAGCTTTCTTT
TRBJ1-1	TRBV7-2	TRBD1	NA	CASSAGTGGLEAFF	TGTGCCAGCAGCGCCGGGACAGGGGGCCTTGAAGCTTTCTTT
TRBJ2-1	TRBV28	NA	NA	CASREAVFSYNEQFF	TGTGCCAGCAGGGAAGCGGTTTTCTCCTACAATGAGCAGTTCTTC
TRBJ2-2	TRBV25-1	NA	NA	CASTPGVTGELFF	TGTGCCAGCACCCCAGGGGTCACCGGGGAGCTGTTTTTT
TRBJ2-7	TRBV27	NA	NA	CASSRMPGHLSYEQYF	TGTGCCAGCAGTAGGATGCCGGGACACCTCTCCTACGAGCAGTACTTC
TRBJ2-1	TRBV2	TRBD2	NA	CASTVLAGSSEQFF	TGTGCCAGCACGGTACTAGCGGGATCTAGTGAGCAGTTCTTC